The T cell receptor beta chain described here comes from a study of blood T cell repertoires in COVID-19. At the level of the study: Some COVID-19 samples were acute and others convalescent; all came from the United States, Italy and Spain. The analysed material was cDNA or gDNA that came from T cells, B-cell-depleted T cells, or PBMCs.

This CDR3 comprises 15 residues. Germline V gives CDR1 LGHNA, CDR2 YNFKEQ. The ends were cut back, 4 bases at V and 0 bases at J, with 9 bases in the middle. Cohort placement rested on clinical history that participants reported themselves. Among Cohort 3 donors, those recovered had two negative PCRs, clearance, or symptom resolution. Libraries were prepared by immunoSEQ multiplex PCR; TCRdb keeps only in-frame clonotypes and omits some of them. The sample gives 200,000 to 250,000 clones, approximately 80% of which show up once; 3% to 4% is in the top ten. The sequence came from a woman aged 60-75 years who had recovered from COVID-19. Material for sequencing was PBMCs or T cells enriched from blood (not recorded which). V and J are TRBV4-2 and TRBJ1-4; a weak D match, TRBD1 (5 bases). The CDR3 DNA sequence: TGTGCCAGCAGCCCTCTGACAGCAACTAATGAAAAACTGTTTTTT. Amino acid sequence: CASSPLTATNEKLFF.